The 4 T cell receptor beta chains below were found in one sample sequenced in a study of CD8 T cells in Susac syndrome. After extraction with the RNeasy kit, roughly 0.45 to 1 ug of the RNA was reverse transcribed using random hexamers. Via MiXCR, TCRdb re-called the immunoSEQ multiplex PCR reads, giving one row per CDR3 protein. The repertoire holds over 80,000 distinct CDR3 sequences, with approximately 93% as singletons. The sample consisted of CD8+ T cells from PBMCs. Receptors originate from a human donor with Susac syndrome.

The chain recombines TRBV7-2 with TRBJ2-1, with D possibly being TRBD1 or TRBD2 (6 bases each). There are 16 residues in the CDR3. Trimming removed 0 bases from V and 6 bases from J, with 15 bases in between. Germline loops: CDR1 SGHTA, CDR2 FQGNSA. CDR3 region: CASSLAVGGLTNEQFF. The CDR3 DNA reads TGTGCCAGCAGCTTAGCAGTAGGGGGACTCACCAATGAGCAGTTCTTC.

The J gene is TRBJ2-1, the V gene TRBV3-1; 13 positions agree with TRBD2. This CDR3 has 17 residues. The J segment lost 8 bases and the V segment lost 0 bases, leaving 7 bases of the junction unmatched. From germline, CDR1 is LGHDT and CDR2 YNNKEL (reference sequence). CDR3 loop: CASSQEAPLAGGHEQFF. The CDR3 DNA is TGTGCCAGCAGCCAAGAAGCCCCACTAGCGGGAGGGCATGAGCAGTTCTTC.

This clonotype was counted only a few times. V gene TRBV29-1 combines with J gene TRBJ2-7, with D hard to call. The CDR3 totals 12 residues. Trimming took 5 bases from V and 4 from J, leaving 12 bases between them. CDR1 and CDR2 from the germline V gene are SQVTM and ANQGSEA. The CDR3 sequence: CSVRAGPYEQYF. CDR3 coding DNA: TGCAGCGTTCGGGCAGGACCTTACGAGCAGTACTTC.

This clonotype was seen only a few times. The rearrangement uses TRBV27 and TRBJ2-6; D is ambiguous. The germline gives CDR1 MNHEY, CDR2 SMNVEV (reference sequence). Trimming cost V 10 bases and J 0 bases, with 7 bases left between them. The CDR3 spans 13 residues. CDR3 region: CATRTSGANVLTF. In DNA form, the CDR3 reads TGTGCCACCCGCACCTCTGGGGCCAACGTCCTGACTTTC.